The entry that follows covers one T cell receptor beta chain sequence. Its target is unknown. The sample belongs to a study of T cells in Graves' hyperthyroidism and ophthalmopathy. At the level of the study: Peripheral blood was secured at the point of initial diagnosis, before any treatment. Study-wide results and limits: Patients with ophthalmopathy were separated from those with stable hyperthyroidism by a 13 V-J model. The blood repertoire included most of the expanded thyroid clonotypes above 0.001.

Researchers barred patients who had uncontrolled infection, other autoimmune disease, pregnancy or lactation. RNA transcripts served as the template for amplifying TCR beta CDR3 regions. HTBI primers were employed in a first-round RT-PCR of the TCR CDR3. TCRdb reanalysed the multiplex PCR reads using MiXCR and keeps one entry per CDR3 protein. The profile shows approximately 490,000 distinct CDR3 sequences, roughly 22% of them singletons. Germline CDR1 LNHDA, CDR2 SQIVND (reference sequence). The CDR3 has 14 residues. V lost 1 base, J lost 4 bases, and 10 bases lay in between. The sequence came from a woman between 70 and 85 years old with Graves' ophthalmopathy. The specimen was blood. This chain joins TRBV19 and TRBJ1-2, with D unresolved. The CDR3 protein is CASSIAGPAYGYTF. Written as DNA, the CDR3 is TGTGCCAGTAGTATAGCAGGACCTGCCTATGGCTACACCTTC. The whole variable domain, filled in from reference TRBV19 and TRBJ1-2, reads DGGITQSPKYLFRKEGQNVTLSCEQNLNHDAMYWYRQDPGQGLRLIYYSQIVNDFQKGDIAEGYSVSREKKESFPLTVTSAQKNPTAFYLCASSIAGPAYGYTFGSGTRLTVV.